The 5 T cell receptor beta chains below come from one sample, sequenced in a study of T cells in Graves' hyperthyroidism and ophthalmopathy. What was amplified from RNA transcripts were TCR beta CDR3 regions. Primed by the HTBI set, a first-round RT-PCR was run on the TCR CDR3. TCRdb re-analysed the multiplex PCR reads in MiXCR, keeping a single row per CDR3 protein. There are 250,000 to 300,000 distinct CDR3 sequences in the sample; approximately 18% occur only once, and about 40% lies in the top ten. Sequenced sample: blood. All receptors derive from a man aged 50-59 years with Graves' ophthalmopathy.

This clonotype was recorded at least ten times. J is TRBJ2-5 and V is TRBV30; TRBD1 matches at 7 bases. The J segment lost 4 bases and the V segment lost 4 bases, leaving 3 bases of the junction unmatched. Per germline, CDR1 GTSNPN and CDR2 SVGIG (reference sequence). This CDR3 spans 12 amino acids. The CDR3 coding sequence is TGTGCCTGGAATACAGGGGCAGAGACCCAGTACTTC. It translates to CAWNTGAETQYF.

This chain connects TRBV5-1 to TRBJ1-1; D remains ambiguous. The length of the CDR3 is 13 residues. Germline CDR1 and CDR2: SGHRS and YFSETQ. V was pared by 4 bases and J by 3 bases, with 10 bases between. The CDR3 sequence: CASSIPQDTEAFF. The CDR3 coding sequence is TGCGCCAGCAGCATACCGCAAGACACTGAAGCTTTCTTT.

The chain carries TRBV12-5 and TRBJ2-3; TRBD2 matches at 8 bases. V lost 6 bases to trimming and J lost 1 base; unmatched junction nucleotides: 12. This CDR3 contains 17 residues. CDR1 is LGHNT and CDR2 is FRNRAP in the germline V gene. CDR3: CASGLSTSGGGTDTQYF. CDR3 bases: TGTGCTAGTGGCCTTAGCACTAGCGGAGGCGGCACAGATACGCAGTATTTT.

This chain joins TRBV5-1 and TRBJ2-5, with D uncertain. Germline V CDR1 and CDR2: SGHRS, YFSETQ. The CDR3 length is 15 residues. Trimming stripped 4 bases from V and 5 bases from J, with 18 bases between. CDR3 DNA sequence: TGCGCCAGCAGCCCTACCCTCGGGCCAGGCGAGACCCAGTACTTC. It specifies CASSPTLGPGETQYF.

In this sample, this clonotype turned up a few times. The V and J genes are TRBV12-5 and TRBJ2-1; D remains unclear. Looked up from germline, CDR1 is LGHNT and CDR2 is FRNRAP. Deletions cut 4 bases from V and 9 bases from J, with 10 bases between. The CDR3 runs to 12 residues. The CDR3 bases are TGTGCTAGTGGTTCCTCTAAGACTGAGCAGTTCTTC. This encodes CASGSSKTEQFF.